The 2 T cell receptor beta chains given below trace back to one sample, sequenced in a study of blood T cells in healthy people across ages. Through a sample-barcoded 5' primer and a J-beta primer mix, a second PCR was run for roughly 6 to 12 cycles. TCRdb fed the 5' RACE reads into MiXCR, producing one record per CDR3 protein. The sample holds roughly 1,300,000 distinct CDR3 sequences; almost 60% are singletons and the top ten take under 8.5%. The specimen was blood. These receptors came from a man aged 18-30 years in good health.

V is TRBV29-1 and J is TRBJ1-6; 7 nucleotides match TRBD1. CDR3 length: 14 amino acids. Germline CDR1 and CDR2: SQVTM and ANQGSEA. With 6 bases clipped from V and 9 bases from J, the junction kept 11 bases outside the gene matches. Here the CDR3 reads CSVGNGEGASPLHF. In nucleotides, the CDR3 is TGCAGCGTCGGAAATGGCGAGGGGGCTTCACCCCTCCACTTT.

In this sample, this clonotype turned up a few times. The chain uses TRBV4-1 and TRBJ2-3; TRBD1 matches at 8 bases. V shed 0 bases, J shed 2 bases, and the junction held 4 bases outside the gene matches. Looked up from germline, CDR1 is MGHRA and CDR2 is YSYEKL. CDR3 length equals 16 residues. This chain's CDR3 is CASSQEARGPTDTQYF. DNA of the CDR3: TGCGCCAGCAGCCAAGAGGCCAGGGGGCCCACAGATACGCAGTATTTT.